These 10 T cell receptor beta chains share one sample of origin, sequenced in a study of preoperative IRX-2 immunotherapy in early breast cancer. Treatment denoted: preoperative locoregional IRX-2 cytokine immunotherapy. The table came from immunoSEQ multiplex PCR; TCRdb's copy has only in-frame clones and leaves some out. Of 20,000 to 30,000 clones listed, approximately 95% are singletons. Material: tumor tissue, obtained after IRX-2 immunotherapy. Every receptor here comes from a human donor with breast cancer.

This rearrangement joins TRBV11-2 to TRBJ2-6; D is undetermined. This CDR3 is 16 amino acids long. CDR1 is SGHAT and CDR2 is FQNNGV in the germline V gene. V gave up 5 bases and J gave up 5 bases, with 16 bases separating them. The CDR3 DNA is TGTGCCAGCAGCAGGAAGCAACAAAGTCGGGCCAACGTCCTGACTTTC. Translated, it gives CASSRKQQSRANVLTF.

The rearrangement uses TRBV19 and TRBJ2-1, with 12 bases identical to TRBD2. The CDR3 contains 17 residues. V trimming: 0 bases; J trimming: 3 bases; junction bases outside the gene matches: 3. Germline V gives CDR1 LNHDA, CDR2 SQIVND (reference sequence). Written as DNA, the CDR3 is TGTGCCAGTAGTATAGACCTACTAGCGGGAGGCTACAATGAGCAGTTCTTC. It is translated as CASSIDLLAGGYNEQFF.

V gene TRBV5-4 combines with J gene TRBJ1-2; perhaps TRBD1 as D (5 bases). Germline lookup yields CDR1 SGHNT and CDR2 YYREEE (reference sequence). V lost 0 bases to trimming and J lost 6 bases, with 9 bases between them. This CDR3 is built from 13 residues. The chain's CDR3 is CASSLGQRNGYTF. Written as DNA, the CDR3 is TGTGCCAGCAGCTTGGGACAGAGAAATGGCTACACCTTC.

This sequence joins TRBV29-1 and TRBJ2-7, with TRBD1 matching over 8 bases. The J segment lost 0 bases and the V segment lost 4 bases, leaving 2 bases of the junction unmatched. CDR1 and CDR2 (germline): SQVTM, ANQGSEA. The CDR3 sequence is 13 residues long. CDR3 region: CSVVTGGSYEQYF. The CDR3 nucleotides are TGCAGCGTTGTAACAGGGGGCTCCTACGAGCAGTACTTC.

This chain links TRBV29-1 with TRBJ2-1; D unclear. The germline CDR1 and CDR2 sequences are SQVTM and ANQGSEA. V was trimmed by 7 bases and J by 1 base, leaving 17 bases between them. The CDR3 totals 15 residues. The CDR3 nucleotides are TGCAGCGCTGCGACCCAGGACCTGTCCTACAATGAGCAGTTCTTC. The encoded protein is CSAATQDLSYNEQFF.

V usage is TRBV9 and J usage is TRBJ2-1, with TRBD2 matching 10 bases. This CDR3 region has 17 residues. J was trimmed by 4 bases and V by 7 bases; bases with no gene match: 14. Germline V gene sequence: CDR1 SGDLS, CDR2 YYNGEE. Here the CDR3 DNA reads TGTGCCAGCGCCGAGGGGCGAGCGGGGGGGAAATACAATGAGCAGTTCTTC. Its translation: CASAEGRAGGKYNEQFF.

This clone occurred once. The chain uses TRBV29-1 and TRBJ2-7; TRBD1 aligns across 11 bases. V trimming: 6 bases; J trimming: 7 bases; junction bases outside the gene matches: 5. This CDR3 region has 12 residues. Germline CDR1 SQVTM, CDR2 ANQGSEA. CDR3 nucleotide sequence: TGCAGCGTAGGGACAGGGGGGAATGAGCAGTACTTC. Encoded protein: CSVGTGGNEQYF.

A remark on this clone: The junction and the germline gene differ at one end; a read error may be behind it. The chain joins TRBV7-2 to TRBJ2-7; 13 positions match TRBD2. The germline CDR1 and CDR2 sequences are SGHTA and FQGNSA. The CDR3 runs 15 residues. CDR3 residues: CASGLAGLAGHEQYF. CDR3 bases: TGTGCCAGCGGCTTAGCGGGACTAGCGGGGCACGAGCAGTACTTC.

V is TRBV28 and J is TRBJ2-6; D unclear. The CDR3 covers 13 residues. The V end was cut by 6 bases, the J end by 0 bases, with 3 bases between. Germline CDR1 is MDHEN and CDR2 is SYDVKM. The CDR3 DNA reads TGTGCCAGCAGGGGCTCTGGGGCCAACGTCCTGACTTTC. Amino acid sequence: CASRGSGANVLTF.

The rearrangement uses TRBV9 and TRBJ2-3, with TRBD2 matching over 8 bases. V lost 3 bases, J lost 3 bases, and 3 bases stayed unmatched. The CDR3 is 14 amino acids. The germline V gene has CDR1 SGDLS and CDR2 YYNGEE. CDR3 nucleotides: TGTGCCAGCAGCGCGGGACTAGTAACAGATACGCAGTATTTT. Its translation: CASSAGLVTDTQYF. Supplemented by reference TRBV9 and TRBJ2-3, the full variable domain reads DSGVTQTPKHLITATGQRVTLRCSPRSGDLSVYWYQQSLDQGLQFLIQYYNGEERAKGNILERFSAQQFPDLHSELNLSSLELGDSALYFCASSAGLVTDTQYFGPGTRLTVL.